Listed here are 9 T cell receptor beta chains from one sample, sequenced in a study of early T cells in non-severe SARS-CoV-2 infection (dated by TCRdb to about 2021). Receptor amplification or capture employed 5' RACE. The sequencing machine was a NextSeq 500. The public reads were reprocessed in TCRdb via fastp at Q25 and MiXCR, keeping in-frame beta chains. One record per CDR3 amino acid sequence lists the most common genes and DNA. The sample table shows roughly 100,000 distinct CDR3 sequences, and about 12% are seen once. Jointly, the top ten make up approximately 6% of the sample. Sequenced sample: whole blood. The receptors here all came from an adult who was a healthcare worker with PCR-confirmed SARS-CoV-2 infection or an uninfected control (not recorded which).

As for this clonotype: This may come from a read error, since a much larger clone is one base off. The chain couples TRBV9 to TRBJ2-1; TRBD1 might be the D (6 bases). CDR1 SGDLS and CDR2 YYNGEE come from the germline V gene. The ends were cut back, 6 bases at V and 0 bases at J, with 13 bases in the middle. CDR3 size: 15 residues. CDR3 DNA: TGTGCCAGCAACGAAAGGGGGAGCTCCTACAATGAGCAGTTCTTC. Protein: CASNERGSSYNEQFF.

This clonotype was detected only a few times. The chain joins TRBV12-3 or TRBV12-4 to TRBJ2-1; 9 positions agree with TRBD1. The J segment lost 8 bases and the V segment lost 3 bases, leaving 8 bases of the junction unmatched. The CDR3 loop spans 15 amino acids. In DNA form, the CDR3 reads TGTGCCAGCAGTTTCCCACAGGGGGCGTTCGATGAGCAGTTCTTC. Translation: CASSFPQGAFDEQFF.

This chain uses TRBV6-6 with TRBJ1-4, with 10 positions matching TRBD1. V gave up 2 bases and J gave up 8 bases; unmatched junction bases: 5. Per germline, CDR1 MNHNY and CDR2 SVGAGI (reference sequence). The CDR3 is made up of 15 amino acids. CDR3 in amino acids: CASSYDRGRTEKLFF. The CDR3 bases are TGTGCCAGCAGTTACGACAGGGGGCGCACGGAAAAACTGTTTTTT.

This clonotype was seen a handful of times. The rearrangement links TRBV2 to TRBJ2-2; TRBD2 might be the D (6 bases). V lost 6 bases and J lost 1, with 9 bases in between. CDR3 length: 14 amino acids. Per germline, CDR1 SNHLY and CDR2 FYNNEI. The CDR3 protein is CASRREQNTGELFF. Written as DNA, the CDR3 is TGTGCCAGCAGACGGGAGCAGAACACCGGGGAGCTGTTTTTT.

As to this clonotype: This could be a read error, since a much larger clone is one nucleotide away. V and J are TRBV6-5 and TRBJ2-1; 7 bases are a match to TRBD2. Germline lookup yields CDR1 MNHEY and CDR2 SVGAGI. This CDR3 is 16 amino acids long. Trimming took 4 bases from V and 9 from J; bases not matched to a gene: 15. CDR3: CASSFRGSALRAEQFF. In DNA, the CDR3 is TGTGCCAGCAGTTTCCGCGGGAGCGCCCTTAGGGCTGAGCAGTTCTTC.

The chain links TRBV7-9 to TRBJ2-2; D remains ambiguous. CDR1 SEHNR and CDR2 FQNEAQ come from the germline V gene (reference sequence). Trimming pared 3 bases from V and 2 bases from J, leaving 7 bases between. The CDR3 is made up of 14 amino acids. The CDR3 sequence: CASSFWSNTGELFF. The CDR3 nucleotides are TGTGCCAGCAGCTTCTGGAGCAACACCGGGGAGCTGTTTTTT.

J is TRBJ2-1 and V is TRBV20-1, with 10 bases identical to TRBD2. There are 14 residues in the CDR3. V gave up 6 bases and J gave up 2 bases; unmatched junction bases: 4. Germline CDR1 reads DFQATT; CDR2 reads SNEGSKA (reference sequence). CDR3 DNA sequence: TGCAGTGCCTGGGGACTAGCGACCTACAATGAGCAGTTCTTC. Encoded protein: CSAWGLATYNEQFF.

This clonotype was seen many times. This chain links TRBV7-9 with TRBJ2-1; D not certain. Trimming pared 1 base from V and 3 bases from J, leaving 4 bases between. This CDR3 comprises 13 residues. CDR1 and CDR2 from the germline V gene are SEHNR and FQNEAQ (reference sequence). CDR3 coding DNA: TGTGCCAGCAGCTTAGGGGACTACAATGAGCAGTTCTTC. Translating gives CASSLGDYNEQFF.

This clonotype was found many times. This CDR3 reads CSVSIGKGSADTQYF. In DNA, the CDR3 is TGCAGCGTTTCAATAGGGAAAGGGTCAGCAGATACGCAGTATTTT. The chain uses TRBV29-1 and TRBJ2-3; the D is unclear. This CDR3 has 15 residues. Per germline, CDR1 SQVTM and CDR2 ANQGSEA. V was shortened by 5 bases and J by 4 bases, with 19 bases between the two germline ends.